The clone carrying this T cell receptor (beta chain) came up many times. Germline V gene sequence: CDR1 SGHTA, CDR2 FQGNSA. The CDR3 covers 14 residues. The V segment lost 5 bases and the J segment 3 bases; nucleotides outside the gene matches: 5. This sample stems from a study of molecular identifiers for immune sequencing clone quantification. Across the study: In replicates, the authors split RNA from around 20,000 or 100,000 naive CD8 cells five ways and sequenced four.

TCRdb recomputed calls from the PCR reads with MiXCR, one row per CDR3 protein. The sample comprises around 460,000 distinct CDR3 sequences, 25% of which are singletons, and under 0.85% rests with the top ten. Sequenced sample: naive CD8+ T cells from blood, with Jurkat cell RNA spiked in. The sample's subset: FACS-sorted CD8+CD4-CCR7+CD45RA+ naive T cells. The gene calls are TRBV7-2 and TRBJ2-7, with 9 bases aligning to TRBD1. This TCR came from a human donor in good health. Some libraries in this study had Jurkat cell RNA spiked in. In nucleotides, the CDR3 is TGTGCCAGCAGCCCCTGGACAGGGGACTACGAGCAGTACTTC. Translating it yields CASSPWTGDYEQYF.